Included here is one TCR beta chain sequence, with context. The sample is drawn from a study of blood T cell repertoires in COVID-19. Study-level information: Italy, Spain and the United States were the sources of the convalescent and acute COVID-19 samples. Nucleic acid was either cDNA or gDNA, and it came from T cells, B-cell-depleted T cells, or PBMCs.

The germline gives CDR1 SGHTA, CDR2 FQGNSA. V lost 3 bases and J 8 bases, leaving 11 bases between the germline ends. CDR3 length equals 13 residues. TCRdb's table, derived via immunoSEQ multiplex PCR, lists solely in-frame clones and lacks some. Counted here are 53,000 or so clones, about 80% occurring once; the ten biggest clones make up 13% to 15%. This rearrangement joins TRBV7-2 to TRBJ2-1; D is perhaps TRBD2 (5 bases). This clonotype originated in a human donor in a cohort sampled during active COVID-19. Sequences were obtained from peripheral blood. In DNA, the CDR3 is TGTGCCAGCAGCTTGTCCGTTAGCGATGAGCAGTTCTTC. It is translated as CASSLSVSDEQFF. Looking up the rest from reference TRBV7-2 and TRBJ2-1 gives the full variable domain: GAGVSQSPSNKVTEKGKDVELRCDPISGHTALYWYRQSLGQGLEFLIYFQGNSAPDKSGLPSDRFSAERTGGSVSTLTIQRTQQEDSAVYLCASSLSVSDEQFFGPGTRLTVL.